The clone carrying this T cell receptor beta chain was observed a single time. The data derive from a study of blood T cell repertoires in COVID-19. The repertoire was sequenced with immunoSEQ multiplex PCR; TCRdb's copy has only in-frame clones and lacks some. Altogether around 250,000 clones are present, 85% to 90% being singletons, with the ten largest covering over 3.5%. The CDR3 has 15 residues. The germline CDR1 and CDR2 sequences are MNHEY and SMNVEV (reference sequence). V trimming: 5 bases; J trimming: 4 bases; junction bases outside the gene matches: 8. Ages ranged from about 18 to 90 years, with residence in about two dozen US areas. Clinical histories supplied by participants themselves formed the basis of cohort assignment.

This sequence originates from a woman in her thirties with acute COVID-19. The J gene is TRBJ2-1, the V gene TRBV27, with 7 bases fitting TRBD1. Sequencing used PBMCs or T cells enriched from blood (not recorded which). The CDR3 region is CASSTTGTVYNEQFF. In DNA form, the CDR3 reads TGTGCCAGCAGTACGACCGGGACAGTATACAATGAGCAGTTCTTC.